The rows below give T cell receptor beta chains drawn from one sample of a study of response to subunit inactivated influenza vaccine. TCRdb itself ran the RT-PCR reads through MiXCR, one entry per CDR3 protein. The sample yields about 830,000 distinct CDR3 sequences, approximately 17% seen once. The input for sequencing was PBMCs from blood, taken about 5 days after vaccination. These TCRs come from a man aged 45 to 65 who received an inactivated influenza vaccine. CDR3s include the opening cysteine and the closing phenylalanine or tryptophan. Clone size is stated in some rows and not others, as once, few, many or a class when expanded.

len | abundance | j_gene | v_gene | CDR3aa
14 | few | TRBJ2-7 | TRBV4-1 | CASSTGTRRGEQYF
14 | few | TRBJ2-1 | TRBV10-3 | CAIGLAPTYNEQFF
16 | - | TRBJ2-3 | TRBV10-1 | CASSPDRGLLTDTQYF
15 | few | TRBJ2-3 | TRBV12-3/TRBV12-4 | CASSLRSGGPDTQYF
17 | - | TRBJ2-5 | TRBV4-3 | CASSQGYLQASKETQYF
16 | many | TRBJ2-1 | TRBV4-3 | CASSQVPGQGYNEQFF
15 | many | TRBJ1-1 | TRBV7-9 | CASSPKHRGDTEAFF
16 | few | TRBJ2-5 | TRBV9 | CASSVVPWTSQETQYF
13 | - | TRBJ1-3 | TRBV3-1 | CASSPDRRNTIYF
15 | - | TRBJ2-3 | TRBV25-1 | CASSDYAGYTDTQYF
15 | many | TRBJ2-1 | TRBV5-1 | CASSRAGGIYNEQFF
15 | many | TRBJ2-3 | TRBV5-1 | CASSSAPWGTDTQYF
15 | - | TRBJ2-5 | TRBV15 | CATSRADTFQETQYF
14 | - | TRBJ2-1 | TRBV29-1 | CSVEDRYRDDEQFF
15 | - | TRBJ1-5 | TRBV15 | CATSREWGGNQPQHF
13 | many | TRBJ2-7 | TRBV7-2 | CASSVKSVGEQYF
13 | few | TRBJ2-1 | TRBV10-3 | CASSSGVVDEQFF
13 | - | TRBJ2-7 | TRBV7-9 | CASSLARTHEQYF
14 | - | TRBJ2-3 | TRBV11-2 | CASSLDWDRGTQYF
14 | few | TRBJ2-3 | TRBV4-3 | CASSQDPGGDTQYF
13 | few | TRBJ1-1 | TRBV20-1 | CSAHPSLGTEAFF
13 | - | TRBJ2-5 | TRBV20-1 | CSALGGEGETQYF
19 | few | TRBJ2-3 | TRBV6-1 | CASTPAGTSAARSTDTQYF
13 | - | TRBJ2-1 | TRBV6-5 | CASSYSVQGEQFF
12 | - | TRBJ2-7 | TRBV6-5 | CASSQNLYEQYF
12 | many | TRBJ2-1 | TRBV12-3/TRBV12-4 | CASSRAGNEQFF
15 | - | TRBJ2-1 | TRBV12-3/TRBV12-4 | CASSSSPGGYNEQFF
14 | few | TRBJ2-2 | TRBV19 | CASSMWARAGELFF
10 | - | TRBJ1-2 | TRBV20-1 | CSAWSYGYTF
15 | few | TRBJ2-5 | TRBV29-1 | CSAGLAGGKGETQYF
15 | - | TRBJ2-2 | TRBV5-1 | CASSLVRESTGELFF
14 | few | TRBJ2-2 | TRBV7-7 | CASSPQGWGGELFF
17 | few | TRBJ2-2 | TRBV6-5 | CASSYLGQGRAPGELFF
14 | many | TRBJ2-7 | TRBV5-1 | CASSLGGYSYEQYF
16 | few | TRBJ2-1 | TRBV3-1 | CASSQDGGTPNNEQFF
16 | many | TRBJ2-3 | TRBV12-3/TRBV12-4 | CASTHVGLHSTDTQYF
15 | few | TRBJ2-5 | TRBV20-1 | CSAPRAAGGAETQYF
15 | few | TRBJ2-3 | TRBV6-5 | CASSYSRNSGTTQYF
18 | - | TRBJ2-5 | TRBV13 | CASSLAPGTGGEGETQYF
15 | - | TRBJ2-7 | TRBV20-1 | CSARGHSPNRYEQYF
15 | few | TRBJ2-7 | TRBV6-1 | CASSKTGALSYEQYF
14 | - | TRBJ1-2 | TRBV7-2 | CASSRDRGTYGYTF
15 | - | TRBJ1-4 | TRBV6-1 | CASTKDGVGFEKLFF
15 | many | TRBJ2-6 | TRBV5-4 | CASSMTGTGANVLTF
17 | - | TRBJ2-7 | TRBV28 | CASSFIGRGQGNYEQYF
16 | - | TRBJ1-1 | TRBV6-1 | CASSRVPQDWWTEAFF
15 | few | TRBJ2-1 | TRBV5-5 | CASSLEGRSYNEQFF